The clone carrying this T cell receptor (beta chain) occurred many times. What it recognizes is unknown. The read ends 3 residues shy of where the CDR3 ends; the end is completed using the germline J gene. Donors gave roughly 4.5 to 8 ml heparinized peripheral whole blood. Germline values: CDR1 MRHNA, CDR2 SNTAGT. The CDR3 totals 15 residues. V lost 3 bases to trimming and J lost 6 bases; unmatched junction nucleotides: 5. Repertoires were generated with immunoSEQ multiplex PCR, while TCRdb's copy carries only in-frame clones and drops some. Singletons are absent from the sample, which has about 28,000 clones. The data were obtained in a study of T cell clonality in common variable immunodeficiency. General study points: CVID subjects showed higher TCRbeta clonality than healthy controls. T cell subpopulation sequencing would be needed to explain CVID clonality. Reportedly, TCR beta sequences from common variable immunodeficiency showed fewer deletions and N-nucleotide insertions.

The chain recombines TRBV6-4 with TRBJ1-6; TRBD1 agrees at 7 bases. This receptor was obtained from a human donor with common variable immunodeficiency. Sample: peripheral blood mononuclear cells. The DNA read from the CDR3 is TGTGCCAGCAGTGATAGGTCAGGGGGTAATTCACCC. Residues: CASSDRSGGNSP. The entire CDR3 protein is CASSDRSGGNSPLHF.